This T cell receptor (beta chain) was retrieved from a study of cytomegalovirus exposure and HLA in healthy donors. With respect to this clone: Its antigen is currently unknown.

Trimming cost V 4 bases and J 8 bases; bases outside gene matches: 2. This CDR3 is built from 13 residues. From germline, CDR1 is SGHTA and CDR2 FQGTGA. PCR used 60 Vbeta primers and 13 Jbeta primers. Assay: immunoSEQ multiplex PCR; the TCRdb copy retains only in-frame clones and omits some. The sample lists about 160,000 clones, roughly 75% seen once, with less than 3% in the top ten. General study findings and limits: In an earlier analysis, productive rearrangement rates for most beta V segments clustered near 87% or 30%. According to a later analysis, most TCR beta chains associated with CMV appeared HLA-restricted.

The chain carries TRBV7-3 and TRBJ1-3; 10 nucleotides line up with TRBD1. The sequence came from a female donor in good health and CMV-seronegative. Sequenced input: PBMCs. CDR3 loop: CASSSGTGDTIYF. As DNA, the CDR3 is TGTGCCAGCAGCTCCGGGACAGGGGACACCATATATTTT.